This T cell receptor beta chain stems from a study of CD8 T cells in Susac syndrome. TCR beta from blood CD8+ and CD4+ T cells was sequenced. RNA was extracted with the RNeasy kit, and a quantity of about 0.45 to 1 ug was reverse transcribed using random hexamers. Amplification of TCR beta CDR3 by immunoSEQ multiplex PCR spanned 54 Vbeta and 13 Jbeta. TCRdb passed the immunoSEQ multiplex PCR reads through MiXCR, listing each CDR3 protein once. This sample yields 150,000 to 200,000 distinct CDR3 sequences, of which about 96% are seen a single time; around 0.13% belongs to the top ten. Looked up from germline, CDR1 is GTSNPN and CDR2 is SVGIG (reference sequence). This CDR3 has 15 residues. The ends lost 2 bases at V and 4 bases at J; junction bases unmatched: 10.

Sequenced input: CD4+ T cells from PBMCs. The rearrangement links TRBV30 to TRBJ1-1; 7 positions match TRBD1. The TCR comes from a human donor with Susac syndrome. The CDR3 nucleotides are TGTGCCTGGAGTTCCCCAAATACAGGGGCCACTGAAGCTTTCTTT. Protein product: CAWSSPNTGATEAFF.